This is a list of T cell receptor beta chains from one sample in a study of response to subunit inactivated influenza vaccine. Via MiXCR, TCRdb re-called the RT-PCR reads, giving one row per CDR3 protein. The sample holds roughly 790,000 distinct CDR3 sequences; over 20% are singletons and the top ten take roughly 10%. The starting material was PBMCs from blood, obtained about 5 days after vaccination. Source of these receptors: a man between 50 and 59 years old who received an inactivated influenza vaccine. The CDR3 runs from the conserved cysteine through the conserved F or W. A D gene is named only where the DNA matches it firmly. Part of the rows lack a size; the others show once, few, many or a class for expanded clones.

NA,TRBJ1-5,TRBV4-3,NA,CASSQDTGNSNQPQHF,TGCGCCAGCAGCCAAGATACCGGAAATAGCAATCAGCCCCAGCATTTT
few,TRBJ2-2,TRBV20-1,NA,CSARDPWNTGELFF,TGCAGTGCTAGAGATCCTTGGAACACCGGGGAGCTGTTTTTT
many,TRBJ1-6,TRBV20-1,NA,CSARDGSGGSPLHF,TGCAGTGCTAGAGATGGGTCTGGGGGATCACCCCTCCACTTT
few,TRBJ1-5,TRBV15,TRBD1,CATWGQGVNQPQHF,TGTGCCACGTGGGGACAGGGGGTCAATCAGCCCCAGCATTTT
NA,TRBJ2-3,TRBV5-1,TRBD2,CASSHGTSGITDTQYF,TGCGCCAGCAGCCACGGGACTAGCGGAATAACAGATACGCAGTATTTT
many,TRBJ1-1,TRBV10-3,NA,CAIRTREDTEAFF,TGTGCCATCAGGACCAGGGAGGACACTGAAGCTTTCTTT
NA,TRBJ1-2,TRBV28,NA,CASSFARYYGYTF,TGTGCCAGCAGTTTCGCCAGGTACTATGGCTACACCTTC
few,TRBJ2-1,TRBV3-1,TRBD2,CASSQVPAGESFF,TGTGCCAGCAGCCAAGTGCCAGCGGGAGAGTCGTTCTTC
many,TRBJ2-3,TRBV5-1,NA,CASSLGPGSTDTQYF,TGTGCCAGCAGCTTAGGTCCGGGTAGCACAGATACGCAGTATTTT
NA,TRBJ1-4,TRBV20-1,NA,CSARAPSVDEKLFF,TGCAGTGCTAGAGCTCCCAGTGTAGATGAAAAACTGTTTTTT
many,TRBJ1-2,TRBV12-3/TRBV12-4,NA,CASSGEVDGYTF,TGTGCCAGCAGTGGAGAGGTGGATGGCTACACCTTC
NA,TRBJ2-7,TRBV18,NA,CASSPGDASSYEQYF,TGTGCCAGCTCACCAGGGGACGCCAGCTCCTACGAGCAGTACTTC
NA,TRBJ2-5,TRBV18,NA,CASSPRTETQYF,TGTGCCAGCTCACCAAGGACGGAGACCCAGTACTTC
NA,TRBJ2-5,TRBV12-3/TRBV12-4,TRBD1,CASSWLKGQKETQYF,TGTGCCAGCAGTTGGCTTAAGGGACAGAAAGAGACCCAGTACTTC
few,TRBJ2-6,TRBV4-2,NA,CASSQTPAEANVLTF,TGTGCCAGCAGCCAAACTCCGGCGGAGGCCAACGTCCTGACTTTC
NA,TRBJ2-7,TRBV10-3,NA,CAISEYGAGNYEQYF,TGTGCCATCAGTGAGTACGGGGCGGGAAACTACGAGCAGTACTTC
few,TRBJ2-4,TRBV20-1,NA,CSARTLLRDQFKNIQYF,TGCAGTGCTAGAACTCTCCTCCGGGACCAGTTCAAAAACATTCAGTACTTC
NA,TRBJ2-3,TRBV24-1,TRBD2,CATSDPGTSGPDTQYF,TGTGCCACCAGTGACCCAGGGACTAGCGGGCCAGATACGCAGTATTTT
NA,TRBJ1-1,TRBV5-6,NA,CASSLTDAEAFF,TGTGCCAGCAGCTTGACGGATGCTGAAGCTTTCTTT
NA,TRBJ1-5,TRBV20-1,TRBD1,CSARGDRLNQPQHF,TGCAGTGCTAGAGGGGACAGGCTTAATCAGCCCCAGCATTTT
NA,TRBJ2-3,TRBV11-2,NA,CASSLVWTSLTDTQYF,TGTGCCAGCAGCTTAGTCTGGACCTCCCTCACAGATACGCAGTATTTT
few,TRBJ2-5,TRBV7-2,TRBD2,CASSLRWGGQETQYF,TGTGCCAGCAGCCTCAGGTGGGGGGGCCAAGAGACCCAGTACTTC
once,TRBJ2-7,TRBV2,TRBD1,CASRPPGQEVPYEQYF,TGTGCCAGCAGACCACCCGGACAGGAGGTGCCCTACGAGCAGTACTTC
NA,TRBJ2-4,TRBV11-1,NA,CASSLEGRGALAKNIQYF,TGTGCCAGCAGCTTAGAAGGCAGGGGGGCCCTAGCCAAAAACATTCAGTACTTC
few,TRBJ1-1,TRBV28,NA,CASSFEGVTSGRAGNTEAFF,TGTGCCAGCAGTTTTGAAGGTGTCACTTCAGGACGGGCTGGGAACACTGAAGCTTTCTTT
few,TRBJ1-6,TRBV6-5,NA,CASRQVRSPLHF,TGTGCCAGCAGACAGGTGCGGTCACCCCTCCACTTT
many,TRBJ2-2,TRBV12-3/TRBV12-4,NA,CASSLLVGGGELFF,TGTGCCAGCAGTTTATTAGTAGGCGGCGGGGAGCTGTTTTTT
few,TRBJ2-1,TRBV2,NA,CASSIDLLRSDEQFF,TGTGCCAGCAGTATTGACCTCTTGCGGTCGGATGAGCAGTTCTTC
many,TRBJ2-5,TRBV5-5,NA,CASSFTGQKETQYF,TGTGCCAGCAGCTTTACTGGGCAGAAAGAGACCCAGTACTTC
once,TRBJ2-2,TRBV29-1,TRBD2,CSVESPSGTRNTGELFF,TGCAGCGTTGAATCTCCTAGCGGGACCCGGAACACCGGGGAGCTGTTTTTT
NA,TRBJ2-5,TRBV20-1,TRBD2,CSASPPGLAGDQETQYF,TGCAGTGCAAGTCCGCCGGGACTAGCGGGTGACCAAGAGACCCAGTACTTC
many,TRBJ2-7,TRBV20-1,NA,CSARDSTWSYEQYF,TGCAGTGCTAGAGATTCGACGTGGTCCTACGAGCAGTACTTC
NA,TRBJ1-5,TRBV7-3,NA,CASSFKEELRNQPQHF,TGTGCCAGCAGCTTTAAGGAGGAATTGCGCAATCAGCCCCAGCATTTT
few,TRBJ2-1,TRBV29-1,TRBD1,CSVLTGARTPYNEQFF,TGCAGCGTTCTGACAGGGGCAAGGACCCCTTACAATGAGCAGTTCTTC
many,TRBJ2-3,TRBV7-9,TRBD2,CASSPLAADTQYF,TGTGCCAGCAGCCCACTAGCGGCAGATACGCAGTATTTT
many,TRBJ2-7,TRBV12-3/TRBV12-4,NA,CASSLGHQTYEQYF,TGTGCCAGCAGTCTGGGACACCAGACCTACGAGCAGTACTTC
NA,TRBJ1-1,TRBV10-3,NA,CAITDTTQGHTEAFF,TGTGCCATCACCGACACCACCCAAGGCCACACTGAAGCTTTCTTT
few,TRBJ2-1,TRBV4-1,NA,CASSQDPGGGYNEQFF,TGCGCCAGCAGCCAAGATCCAGGAGGGGGTTACAATGAGCAGTTCTTC
NA,TRBJ2-5,TRBV6-2/TRBV6-3,NA,CASSWAGTPETQYF,TGTGCCAGCAGTTGGGCTGGGACCCCAGAGACCCAGTACTTC
few,TRBJ2-1,TRBV20-1,NA,CSVRVWNYNEQFF,TGCAGTGTAAGAGTTTGGAACTACAATGAGCAGTTCTTC
few,TRBJ2-3,TRBV5-1,TRBD2,CASSTNSGVTDTQYF,TGCGCCAGCAGCACCAATAGCGGGGTGACAGATACGCAGTATTTT
few,TRBJ1-1,TRBV6-2/TRBV6-3,NA,CASSRHRMNTEAFF,TGTGCCAGCAGTAGACACCGGATGAACACTGAAGCTTTCTTT
few,TRBJ2-7,TRBV15,NA,CATSRDKERIDYEQYF,TGTGCCACCAGCAGAGATAAGGAAAGAATAGACTACGAGCAGTACTTC
NA,TRBJ2-1,TRBV29-1,NA,CSVEEKISISYNEQFF,TGCAGCGTTGAAGAGAAGATCAGTATTTCGTACAATGAGCAGTTCTTC
many,TRBJ2-7,TRBV12-3/TRBV12-4,TRBD1,CASSPDRGSYEQYF,TGTGCCAGCAGTCCGGACAGGGGCTCCTACGAGCAGTACTTC
NA,TRBJ2-5,TRBV20-1,TRBD2,CSAKRELQETQYF,TGCAGTGCCAAGCGGGAGCTACAAGAGACCCAGTACTTC
few,TRBJ1-2,TRBV12-3/TRBV12-4,NA,CASSLSLEGGYTF,TGTGCCAGCAGTTTAAGCCTAGAAGGTGGCTACACCTTC